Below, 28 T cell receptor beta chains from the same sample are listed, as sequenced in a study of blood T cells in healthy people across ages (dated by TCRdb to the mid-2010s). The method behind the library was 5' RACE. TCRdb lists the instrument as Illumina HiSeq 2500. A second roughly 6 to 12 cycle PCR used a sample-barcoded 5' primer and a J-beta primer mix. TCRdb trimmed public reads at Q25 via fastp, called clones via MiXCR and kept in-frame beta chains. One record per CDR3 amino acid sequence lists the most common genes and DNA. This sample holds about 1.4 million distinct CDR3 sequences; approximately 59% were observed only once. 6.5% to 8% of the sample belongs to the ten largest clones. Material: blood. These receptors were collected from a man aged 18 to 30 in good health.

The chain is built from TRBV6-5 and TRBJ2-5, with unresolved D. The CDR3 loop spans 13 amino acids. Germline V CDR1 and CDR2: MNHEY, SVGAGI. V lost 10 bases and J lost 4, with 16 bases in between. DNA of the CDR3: TGTGCCACCATAGGGTCTCCCAGAGAGACCCAGTACTTC. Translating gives CATIGSPRETQYF.

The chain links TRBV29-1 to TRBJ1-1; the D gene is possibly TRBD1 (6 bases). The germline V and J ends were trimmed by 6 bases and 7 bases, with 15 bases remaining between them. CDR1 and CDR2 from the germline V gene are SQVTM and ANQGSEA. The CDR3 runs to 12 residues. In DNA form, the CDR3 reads TGCAGCGTGGAGGACAGAGAACTTGAAGCTTTCTTT. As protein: CSVEDRELEAFF.

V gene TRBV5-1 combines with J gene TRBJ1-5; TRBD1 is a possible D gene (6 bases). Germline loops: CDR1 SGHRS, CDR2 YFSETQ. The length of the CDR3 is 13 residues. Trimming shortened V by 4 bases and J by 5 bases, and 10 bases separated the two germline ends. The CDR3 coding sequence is TGCGCCAGCAGCAGGGGGACTGATCAGCCCCAGCATTTT. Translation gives CASSRGTDQPQHF.

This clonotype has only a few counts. The CDR3, as DNA: TGCAGTGCTCACCCGGGGCCTGGGGGTTACGAGCAGTACTTC. It yields the protein CSAHPGPGGYEQYF. The chain couples TRBV20-1 to TRBJ2-7; D is perhaps TRBD1 or TRBD2 (5 bases each). CDR3 length: 14 amino acids. Germline assignment: CDR1 DFQATT and CDR2 SNEGSKA (reference sequence). Between the trimmed V and J ends, which lost 5 bases and 4 bases, there was a span of 18 bases.

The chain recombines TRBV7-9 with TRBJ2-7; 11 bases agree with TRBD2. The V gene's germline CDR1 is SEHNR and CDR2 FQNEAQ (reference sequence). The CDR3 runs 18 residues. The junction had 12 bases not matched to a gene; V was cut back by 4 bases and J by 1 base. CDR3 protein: CASSSDGPGLAASYEQYF. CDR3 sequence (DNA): TGTGCCAGCAGCTCAGACGGCCCGGGACTAGCGGCTTCCTACGAGCAGTACTTC. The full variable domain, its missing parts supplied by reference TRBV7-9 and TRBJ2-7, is DTGVSQNPRHKITKRGQNVTFRCDPISEHNRLYWYRQTLGQGPEFLTYFQNEAQLEKSRLLSDRFSAERPKGSFSTLEIQRTEQGDSAMYLCASSSDGPGLAASYEQYFGPGTRLTVT.

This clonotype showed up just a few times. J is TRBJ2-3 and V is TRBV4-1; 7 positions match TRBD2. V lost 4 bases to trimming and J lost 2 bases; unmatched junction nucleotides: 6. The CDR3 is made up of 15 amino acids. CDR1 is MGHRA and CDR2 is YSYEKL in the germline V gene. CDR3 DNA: TGCGCCAGCAGCCCCGGGACTACCAACACAGATACGCAGTATTTT. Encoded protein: CASSPGTTNTDTQYF.

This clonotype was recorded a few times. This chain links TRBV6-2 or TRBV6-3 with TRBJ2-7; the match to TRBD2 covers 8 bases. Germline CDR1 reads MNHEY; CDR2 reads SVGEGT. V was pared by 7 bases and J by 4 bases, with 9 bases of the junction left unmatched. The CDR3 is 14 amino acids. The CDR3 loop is CASKSASGLYEQYF. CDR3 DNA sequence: TGTGCCAGCAAGTCGGCTAGCGGGTTGTACGAGCAGTACTTC.

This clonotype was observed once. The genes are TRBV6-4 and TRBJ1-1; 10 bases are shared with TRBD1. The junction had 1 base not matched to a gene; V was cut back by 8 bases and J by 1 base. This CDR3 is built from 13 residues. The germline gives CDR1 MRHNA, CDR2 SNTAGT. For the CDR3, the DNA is TGTGCCAGCGGGACAGGGGCGAACACTGAAGCTTTCTTT. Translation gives CASGTGANTEAFF.

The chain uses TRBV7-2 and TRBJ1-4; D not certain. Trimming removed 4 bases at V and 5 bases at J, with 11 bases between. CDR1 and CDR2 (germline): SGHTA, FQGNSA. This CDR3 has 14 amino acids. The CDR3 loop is CASSYLTGNEKLFF. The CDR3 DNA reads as TGTGCCAGCAGCTACTTGACGGGAAATGAAAAACTGTTTTTT.

The CDR3 nucleotides read TGCAGCGTTGAAGGGGGGGATAGCTCCTACGAGCAGTACTTC. It yields the protein CSVEGGDSSYEQYF. The chain has TRBV29-1 and TRBJ2-7; D possibly corresponds to TRBD2 (6 bases). Trimming shortened V by 1 base and J by 0 bases, and 10 bases separated the two germline ends. Germline-derived CDR1 and CDR2 are SQVTM and ANQGSEA. This CDR3 has 14 amino acids.

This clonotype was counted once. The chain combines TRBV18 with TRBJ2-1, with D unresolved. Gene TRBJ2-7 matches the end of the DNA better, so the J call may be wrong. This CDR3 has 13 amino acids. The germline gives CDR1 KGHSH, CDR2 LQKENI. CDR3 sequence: CASSPYGVAEQYF. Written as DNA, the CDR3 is TGTGCCAGCTCACCGTATGGGGTCGCCGAGCAGTACTTC.

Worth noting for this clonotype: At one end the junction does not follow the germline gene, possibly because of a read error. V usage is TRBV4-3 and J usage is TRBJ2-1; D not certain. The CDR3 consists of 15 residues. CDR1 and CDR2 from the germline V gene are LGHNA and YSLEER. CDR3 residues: CASSQGMWSYNEQFF. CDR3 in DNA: TGCGCCAGCAGTCAAGGCATGTGGTCCTACAATGAGCAGTTCTTC.

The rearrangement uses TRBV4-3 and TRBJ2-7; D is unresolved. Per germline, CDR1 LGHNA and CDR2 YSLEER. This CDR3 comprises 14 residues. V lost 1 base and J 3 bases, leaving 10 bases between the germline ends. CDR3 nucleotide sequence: TGCGCCAGCAGCCAAGGAAACGGTAACTACGAGCAGTACTTC. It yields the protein CASSQGNGNYEQYF.

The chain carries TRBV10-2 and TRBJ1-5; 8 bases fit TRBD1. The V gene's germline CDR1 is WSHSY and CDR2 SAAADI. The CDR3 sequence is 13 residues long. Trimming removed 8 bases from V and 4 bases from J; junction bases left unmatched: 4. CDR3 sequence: CASGDRTNQPQHF. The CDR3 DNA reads TGCGCCAGCGGGGACAGGACTAATCAGCCCCAGCATTTT.

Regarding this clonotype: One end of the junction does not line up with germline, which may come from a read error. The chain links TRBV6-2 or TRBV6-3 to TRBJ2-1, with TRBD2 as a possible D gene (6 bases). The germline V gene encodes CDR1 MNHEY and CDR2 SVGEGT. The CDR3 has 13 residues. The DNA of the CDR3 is TGTGCCAGCAGTGACTCAGGGACTTATGAGCAGTTCTTC. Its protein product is CASSDSGTYEQFF.

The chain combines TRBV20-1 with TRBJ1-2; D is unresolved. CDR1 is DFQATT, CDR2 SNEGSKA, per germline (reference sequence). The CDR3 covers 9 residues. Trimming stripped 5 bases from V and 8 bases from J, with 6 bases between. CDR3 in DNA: TGCAGTGCTCTTCTAGGCTACACCTTC. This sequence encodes CSALLGYTF.

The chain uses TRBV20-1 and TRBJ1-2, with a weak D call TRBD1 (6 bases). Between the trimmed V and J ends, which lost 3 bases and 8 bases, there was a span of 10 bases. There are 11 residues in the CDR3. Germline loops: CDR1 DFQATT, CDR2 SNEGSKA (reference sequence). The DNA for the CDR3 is TGCAGTGCTAGTTGGGGGCTCGGCTACACCTTC. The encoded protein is CSASWGLGYTF.

DNA for the CDR3: TGTGCCAGCAGCTCCCAAGGGGAGAGGTCACCCCTCCACTTT. Residues: CASSSQGERSPLHF. The chain combines TRBV7-9 with TRBJ1-6; TRBD1 is a possible D gene (5 bases). The CDR3 contains 14 residues. V was cut by 4 bases and J by 10 bases, with 14 bases left in between. Germline assignment: CDR1 SEHNR and CDR2 FQNEAQ (reference sequence).

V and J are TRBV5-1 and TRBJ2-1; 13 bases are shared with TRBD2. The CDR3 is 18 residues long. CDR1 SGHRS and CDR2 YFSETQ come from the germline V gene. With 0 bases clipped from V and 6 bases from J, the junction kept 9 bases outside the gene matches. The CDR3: CASSLDGTSGAELNEQFF. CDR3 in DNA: TGCGCCAGCAGCTTGGATGGGACTAGCGGGGCCGAACTCAATGAGCAGTTCTTC.

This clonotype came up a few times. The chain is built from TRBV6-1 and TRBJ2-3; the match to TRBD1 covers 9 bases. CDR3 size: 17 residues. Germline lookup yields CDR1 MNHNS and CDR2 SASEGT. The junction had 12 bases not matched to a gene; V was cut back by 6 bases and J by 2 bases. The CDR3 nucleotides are TGTGCCAGCAGCCCAGTACAGGGGGCGTTTAACACAGATACGCAGTATTTT. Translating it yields CASSPVQGAFNTDTQYF.

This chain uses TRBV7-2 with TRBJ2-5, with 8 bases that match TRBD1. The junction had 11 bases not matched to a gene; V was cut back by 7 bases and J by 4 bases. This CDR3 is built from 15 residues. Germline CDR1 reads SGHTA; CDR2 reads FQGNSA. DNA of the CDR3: TGTGCCAGCAAGGCGGGACAGGCTTATTCAGAGACCCAGTACTTC. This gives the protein CASKAGQAYSETQYF.

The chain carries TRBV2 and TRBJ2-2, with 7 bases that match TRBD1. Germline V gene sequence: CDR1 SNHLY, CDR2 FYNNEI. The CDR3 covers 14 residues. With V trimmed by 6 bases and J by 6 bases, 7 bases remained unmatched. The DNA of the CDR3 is TGTGCCAGCAGATCTAGGACAGGCCCCGGGGAGCTGTTTTTT. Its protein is CASRSRTGPGELFF.

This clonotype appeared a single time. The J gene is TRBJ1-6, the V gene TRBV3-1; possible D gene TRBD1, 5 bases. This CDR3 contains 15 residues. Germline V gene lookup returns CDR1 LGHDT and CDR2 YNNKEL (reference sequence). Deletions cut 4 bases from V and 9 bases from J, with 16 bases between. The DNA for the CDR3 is TGTGCCAGCAGCCTCCCCGGGGCAGGGAGTTCACCCCTCCACTTT. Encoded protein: CASSLPGAGSSPLHF. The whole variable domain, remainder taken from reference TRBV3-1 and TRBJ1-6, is DTAVSQTPKYLVTQMGNDKSIKCEQNLGHDTMYWYKQDSKKFLKIMFSYNNKELIINETVPNRFSPKSPDKAHLNLHINSLELGDSAVYFCASSLPGAGSSPLHFGNGTRLTVT.

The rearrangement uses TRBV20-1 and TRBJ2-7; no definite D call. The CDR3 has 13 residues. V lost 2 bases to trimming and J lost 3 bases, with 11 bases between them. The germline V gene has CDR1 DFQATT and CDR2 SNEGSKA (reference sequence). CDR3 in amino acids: CSARPHSRYEQYF. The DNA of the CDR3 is TGCAGTGCTAGACCCCACAGCCGCTACGAGCAGTACTTC.

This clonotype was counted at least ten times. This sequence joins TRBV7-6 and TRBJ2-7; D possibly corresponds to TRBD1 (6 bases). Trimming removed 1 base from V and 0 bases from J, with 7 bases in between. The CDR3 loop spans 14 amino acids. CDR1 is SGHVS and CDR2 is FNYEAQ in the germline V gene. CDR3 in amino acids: CASSLGDTSYEQYF. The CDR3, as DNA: TGTGCCAGCAGCTTAGGGGACACCTCCTACGAGCAGTACTTC.

The DNA for the CDR3 is TGCAGCGTTGAAGCGCGGGTGAACACTGAAGCTTTCTTT. It translates to CSVEARVNTEAFF. The rearrangement uses TRBV29-1 and TRBJ1-1; D not resolved. CDR3 size: 13 residues. Germline CDR1 reads SQVTM; CDR2 reads ANQGSEA. Deletions cut 1 base from V and 0 bases from J, with 6 bases between.

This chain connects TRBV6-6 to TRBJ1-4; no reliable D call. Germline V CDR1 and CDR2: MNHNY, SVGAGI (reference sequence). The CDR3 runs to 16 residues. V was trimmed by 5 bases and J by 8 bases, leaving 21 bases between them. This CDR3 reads CASSHNTAVYDEKLFF. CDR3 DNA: TGTGCCAGCAGTCATAATACGGCGGTATACGACGAAAAACTGTTTTTT.

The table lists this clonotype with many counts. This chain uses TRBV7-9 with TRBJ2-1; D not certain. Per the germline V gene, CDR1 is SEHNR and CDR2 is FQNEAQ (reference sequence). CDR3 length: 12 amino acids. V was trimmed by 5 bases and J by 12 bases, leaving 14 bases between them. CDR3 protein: CASSPPSLGQFF. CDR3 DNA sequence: TGTGCCAGCAGCCCGCCCTCGCTTGGGCAGTTCTTC.